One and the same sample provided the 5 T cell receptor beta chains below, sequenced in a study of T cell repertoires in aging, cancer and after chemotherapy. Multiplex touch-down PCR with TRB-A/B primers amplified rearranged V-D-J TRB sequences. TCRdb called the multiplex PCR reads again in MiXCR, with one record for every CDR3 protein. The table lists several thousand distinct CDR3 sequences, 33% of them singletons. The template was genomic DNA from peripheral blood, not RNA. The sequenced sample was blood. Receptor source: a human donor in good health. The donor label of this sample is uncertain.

Here the CDR3 DNA reads TGTGCCAGCAGTGTACTGGAATCCTACGAGCAGTACTTC. Its protein product is CASSVLESYEQYF. The chain employs TRBV12-3 or TRBV12-4 and TRBJ2-7; D uncertain. The germline V and J ends were trimmed by 5 bases and 1 base, with 9 bases remaining between them. There are 13 residues in the CDR3.

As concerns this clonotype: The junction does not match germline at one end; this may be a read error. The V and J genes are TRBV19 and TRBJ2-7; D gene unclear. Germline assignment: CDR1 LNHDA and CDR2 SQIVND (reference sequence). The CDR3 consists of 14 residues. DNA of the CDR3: TGTGCCAGTAGTGTCGACGAATTGACCTACAAGCAGTACTTC. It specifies CASSVDELTYKQYF.

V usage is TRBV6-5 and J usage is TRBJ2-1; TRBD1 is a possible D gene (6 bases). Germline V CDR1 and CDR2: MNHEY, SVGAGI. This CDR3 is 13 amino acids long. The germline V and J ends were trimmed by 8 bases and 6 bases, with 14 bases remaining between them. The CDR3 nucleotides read TGTGCCAGCGGCACAGGGCCGATCAATGAGCAGTTCTTC. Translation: CASGTGPINEQFF.

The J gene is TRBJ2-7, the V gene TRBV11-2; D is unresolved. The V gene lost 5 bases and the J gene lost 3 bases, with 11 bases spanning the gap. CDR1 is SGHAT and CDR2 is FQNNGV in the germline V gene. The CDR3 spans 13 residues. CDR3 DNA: TGTGCCAGCAGCCAAGAGTGGGGCTACGAGCAGTACTTC. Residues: CASSQEWGYEQYF.

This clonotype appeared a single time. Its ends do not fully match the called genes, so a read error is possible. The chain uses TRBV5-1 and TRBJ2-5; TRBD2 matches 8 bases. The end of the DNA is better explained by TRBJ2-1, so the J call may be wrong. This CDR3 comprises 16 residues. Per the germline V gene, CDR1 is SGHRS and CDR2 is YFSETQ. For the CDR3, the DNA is TGTGCCAGCAGCCCACGCTCGTCGGGGGGGCCGGTTGAGCAGTTCTTC. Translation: CASSPRSSGGPVEQFF.